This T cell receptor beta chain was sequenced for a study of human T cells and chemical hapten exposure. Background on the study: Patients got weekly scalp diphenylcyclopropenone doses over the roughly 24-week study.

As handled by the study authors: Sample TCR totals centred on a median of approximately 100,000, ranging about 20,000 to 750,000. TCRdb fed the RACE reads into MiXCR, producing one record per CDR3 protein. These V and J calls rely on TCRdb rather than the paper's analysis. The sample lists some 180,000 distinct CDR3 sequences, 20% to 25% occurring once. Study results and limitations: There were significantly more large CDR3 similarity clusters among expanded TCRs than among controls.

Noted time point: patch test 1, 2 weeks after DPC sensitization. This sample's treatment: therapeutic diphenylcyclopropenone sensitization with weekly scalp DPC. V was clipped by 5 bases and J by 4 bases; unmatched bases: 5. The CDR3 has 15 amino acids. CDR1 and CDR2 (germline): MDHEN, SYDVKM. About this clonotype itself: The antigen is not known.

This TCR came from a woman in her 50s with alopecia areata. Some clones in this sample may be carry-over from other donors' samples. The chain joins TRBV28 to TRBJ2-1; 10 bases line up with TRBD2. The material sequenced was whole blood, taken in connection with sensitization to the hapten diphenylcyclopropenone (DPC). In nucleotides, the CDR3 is TGTGCCAGCAGTCCCTCTAGCGGGAGTTACAATGAGCAGTTCTTC. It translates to CASSPSSGSYNEQFF.